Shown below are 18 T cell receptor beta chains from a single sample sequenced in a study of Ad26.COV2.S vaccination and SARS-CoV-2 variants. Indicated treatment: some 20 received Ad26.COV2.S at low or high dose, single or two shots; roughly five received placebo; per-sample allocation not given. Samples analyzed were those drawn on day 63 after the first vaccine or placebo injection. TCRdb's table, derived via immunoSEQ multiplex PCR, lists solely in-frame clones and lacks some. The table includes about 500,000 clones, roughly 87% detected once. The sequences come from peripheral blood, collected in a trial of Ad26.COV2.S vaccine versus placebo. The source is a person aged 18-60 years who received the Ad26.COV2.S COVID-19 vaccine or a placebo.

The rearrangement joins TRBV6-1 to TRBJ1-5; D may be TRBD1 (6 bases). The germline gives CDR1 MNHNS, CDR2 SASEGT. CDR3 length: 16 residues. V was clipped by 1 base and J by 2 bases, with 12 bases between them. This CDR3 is CASSEGPRTGNQPQHF. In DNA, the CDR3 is TGTGCCAGCAGTGAAGGGCCCCGGACAGGCAATCAGCCCCAGCATTTT.

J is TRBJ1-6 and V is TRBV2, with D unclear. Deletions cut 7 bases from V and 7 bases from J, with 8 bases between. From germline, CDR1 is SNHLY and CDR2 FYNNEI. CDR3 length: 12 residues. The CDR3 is CASTSTNSPLHF. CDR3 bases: TGTGCCAGCACGTCTACGAATTCACCCCTCCACTTT.

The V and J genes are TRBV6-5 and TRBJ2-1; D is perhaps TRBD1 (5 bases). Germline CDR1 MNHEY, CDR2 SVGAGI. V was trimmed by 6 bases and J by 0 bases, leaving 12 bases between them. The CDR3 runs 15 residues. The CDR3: CASRRQQSSYNEQFF. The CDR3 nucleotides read TGTGCCAGCAGGCGACAGCAGAGCTCCTACAATGAGCAGTTCTTC.

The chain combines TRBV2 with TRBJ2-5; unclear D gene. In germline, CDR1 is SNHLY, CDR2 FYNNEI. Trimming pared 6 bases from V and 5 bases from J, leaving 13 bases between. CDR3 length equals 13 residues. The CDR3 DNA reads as TGTGCCAGCAGGCTAATGGACGGTGAGACCCAGTACTTC. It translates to CASRLMDGETQYF.

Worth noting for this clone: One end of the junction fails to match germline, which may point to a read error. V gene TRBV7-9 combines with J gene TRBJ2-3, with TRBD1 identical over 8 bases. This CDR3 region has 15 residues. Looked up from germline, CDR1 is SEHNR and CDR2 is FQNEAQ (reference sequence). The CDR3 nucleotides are TGTGCCAGCAGCTTGACCAGTGAGGGGACAGGACAATTCTTGTTT. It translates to CASSLTSEGTGQFLF.

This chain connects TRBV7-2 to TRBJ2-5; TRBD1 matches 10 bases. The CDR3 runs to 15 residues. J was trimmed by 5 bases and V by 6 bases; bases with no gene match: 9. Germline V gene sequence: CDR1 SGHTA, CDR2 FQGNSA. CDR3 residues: CASRPGQGGVETQYF. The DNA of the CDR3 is TGTGCCAGCAGACCCGGACAGGGGGGAGTGGAGACCCAGTACTTC.

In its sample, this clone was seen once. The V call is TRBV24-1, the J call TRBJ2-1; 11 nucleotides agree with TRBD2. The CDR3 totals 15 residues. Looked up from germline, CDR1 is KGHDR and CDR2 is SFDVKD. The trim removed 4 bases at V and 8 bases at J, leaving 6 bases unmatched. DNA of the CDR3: TGTGCCACCAGTGACGTTAGCGGGAGGGCCGATGAGCAGTTCTTC. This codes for CATSDVSGRADEQFF.

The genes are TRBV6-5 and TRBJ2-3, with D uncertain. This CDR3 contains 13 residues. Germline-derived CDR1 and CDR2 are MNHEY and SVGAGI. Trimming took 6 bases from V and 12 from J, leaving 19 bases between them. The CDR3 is CASSSTGSKHQYF. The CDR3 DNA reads TGTGCCAGCAGCTCAACTGGCTCCAAACACCAGTATTTT.

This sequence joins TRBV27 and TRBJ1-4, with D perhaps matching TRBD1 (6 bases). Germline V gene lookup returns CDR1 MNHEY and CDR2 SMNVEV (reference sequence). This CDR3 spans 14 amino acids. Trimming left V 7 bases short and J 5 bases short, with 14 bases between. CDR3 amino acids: CASIYTGPNEKLFF. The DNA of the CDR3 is TGTGCCAGCATCTATACAGGGCCCAATGAAAAACTGTTTTTT.

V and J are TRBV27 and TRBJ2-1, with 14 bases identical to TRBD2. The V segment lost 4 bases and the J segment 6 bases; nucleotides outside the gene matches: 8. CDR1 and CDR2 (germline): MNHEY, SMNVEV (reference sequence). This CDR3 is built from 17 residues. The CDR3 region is CASSSGLAGGQINEQFF. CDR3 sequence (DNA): TGTGCCAGCAGTTCCGGACTAGCGGGAGGCCAAATCAATGAGCAGTTCTTC.

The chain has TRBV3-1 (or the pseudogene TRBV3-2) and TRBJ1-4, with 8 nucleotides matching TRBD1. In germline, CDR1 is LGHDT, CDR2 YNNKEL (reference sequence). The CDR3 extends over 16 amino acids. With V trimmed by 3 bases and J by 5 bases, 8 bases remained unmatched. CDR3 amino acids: CASSHWGTGENEKLFF. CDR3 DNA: TGTGCCAGCAGCCATTGGGGGACAGGCGAGAATGAAAAACTGTTTTTT.

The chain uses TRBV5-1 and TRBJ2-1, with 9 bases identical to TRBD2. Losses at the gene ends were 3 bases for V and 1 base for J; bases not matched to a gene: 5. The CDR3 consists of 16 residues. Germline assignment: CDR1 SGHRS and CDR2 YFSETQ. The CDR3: CASSYLLAGSYNEQFF. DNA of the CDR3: TGCGCCAGCAGCTACTTACTAGCGGGTTCCTACAATGAGCAGTTCTTC.

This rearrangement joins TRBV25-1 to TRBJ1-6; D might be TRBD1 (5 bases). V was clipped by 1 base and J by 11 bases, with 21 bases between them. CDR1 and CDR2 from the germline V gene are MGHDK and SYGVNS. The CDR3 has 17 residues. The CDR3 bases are TGTGCCAGCAGTGAATTGGGGGTTGCGGGTCGCAAGACACCCCTCCACTTT. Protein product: CASSELGVAGRKTPLHF.

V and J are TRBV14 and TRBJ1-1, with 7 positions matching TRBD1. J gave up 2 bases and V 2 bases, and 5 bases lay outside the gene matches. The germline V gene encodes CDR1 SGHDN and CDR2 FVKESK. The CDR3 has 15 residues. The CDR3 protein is CASSQFTGENTEAFF. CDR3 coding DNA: TGTGCCAGCAGCCAATTCACAGGGGAAAACACTGAAGCTTTCTTT.

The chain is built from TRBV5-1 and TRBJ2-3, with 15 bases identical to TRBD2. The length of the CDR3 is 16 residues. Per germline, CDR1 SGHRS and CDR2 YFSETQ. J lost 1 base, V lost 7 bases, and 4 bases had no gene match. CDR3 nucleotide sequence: TGCGCCAGCGGGACTAGCGGGAGGAGTGGCACAGATACGCAGTATTTT. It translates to CASGTSGRSGTDTQYF.

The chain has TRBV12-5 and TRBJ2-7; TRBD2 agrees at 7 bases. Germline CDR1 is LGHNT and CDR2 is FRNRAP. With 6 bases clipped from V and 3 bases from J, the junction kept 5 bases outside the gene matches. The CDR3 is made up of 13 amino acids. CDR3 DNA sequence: TGTGCTAGTGGCACTAGCGAGAGCTACGAGCAGTACTTC. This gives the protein CASGTSESYEQYF. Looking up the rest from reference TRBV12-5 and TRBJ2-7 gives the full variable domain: DARVTQTPRHKVTEMGQEVTMRCQPILGHNTVFWYRQTMMQGLELLAYFRNRAPLDDSGMPKDRFSAEMPDATLATLKIQPSEPRDSAVYFCASGTSESYEQYFGPGTRLTVT.

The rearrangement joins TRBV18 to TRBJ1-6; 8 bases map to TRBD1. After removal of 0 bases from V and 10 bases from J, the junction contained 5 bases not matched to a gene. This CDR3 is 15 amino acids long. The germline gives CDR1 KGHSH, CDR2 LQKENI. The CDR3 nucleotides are TGTGCCAGCTCACCACCTGGACAGGGTGGCTCACCCCTCCACTTT. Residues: CASSPPGQGGSPLHF.

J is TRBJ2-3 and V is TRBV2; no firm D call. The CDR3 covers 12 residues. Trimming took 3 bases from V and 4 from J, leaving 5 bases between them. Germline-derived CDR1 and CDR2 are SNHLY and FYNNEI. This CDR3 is CASSEVADTQYF. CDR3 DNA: TGTGCCAGCAGTGAGGTGGCAGATACGCAGTATTTT.